These 28 T cell receptor beta chains share one sample of origin, sequenced in a study of blood T cell repertoires in COVID-19. The repertoire was sequenced with immunoSEQ multiplex PCR; TCRdb's copy has only in-frame clones and lacks some. The sample holds approximately 200,000 clones, approximately 86% seen once. Sequences were obtained from peripheral blood. The receptors were gathered from a woman in her thirties with active or convalescent COVID-19.

This chain uses TRBV5-4 with TRBJ1-3; possibly TRBD1 for D (6 bases). V lost 3 bases and J 0 bases, leaving 13 bases between the germline ends. This CDR3 has 16 residues. Germline V gene lookup returns CDR1 SGHNT and CDR2 YYREEE (reference sequence). The DNA for the CDR3 is TGTGCCAGCAGCTGGGGGACAACGAGCTCTGGAAACACCATATATTTT. Its translation is CASSWGTTSSGNTIYF.

The chain uses TRBV6-5 and TRBJ2-7; TRBD2 matches 10 bases. CDR3 length equals 15 residues. The ends lost 2 bases at V and 3 bases at J; junction bases unmatched: 4. Germline CDR1 MNHEY, CDR2 SVGAGI. CDR3 DNA sequence: TGTGCCAGCAGTTACGGGACTAGCGAATACTACGAGCAGTACTTC. This translates into CASSYGTSEYYEQYF.

This sequence joins TRBV11-3 and TRBJ1-1; 7 bases are shared with TRBD1. With V trimmed by 2 bases and J by 5 bases, 8 bases remained unmatched. CDR1 is SGHNT, CDR2 YENEEA, per germline. This CDR3 is built from 15 residues. The CDR3 sequence: CASSLLGGRGTEAFF. The CDR3, as DNA: TGTGCCAGCAGCTTATTAGGGGGCCGGGGGACTGAAGCTTTCTTT.

The rearrangement links TRBV7-8 to TRBJ2-1; 8 bases line up with TRBD1. The length of the CDR3 is 16 residues. Trimming at V came to 6 bases and at J to 5 bases, leaving 12 bases not matched to a gene. Germline V gives CDR1 SGHVS, CDR2 FQNEAQ. The CDR3 DNA is TGTGCCAGCAGGGCAGGGGGCGGGTGGATAGACAATGAGCAGTTCTTC. Its protein product is CASRAGGGWIDNEQFF.

Only a few counts were recorded for this clone. The sample contains more than one DNA sequence encoding this CDR3. The chain combines TRBV27 with TRBJ1-4; TRBD1 might be the D (5 bases). Trimming stripped 2 bases from V and 5 bases from J, with 9 bases between. Germline CDR1 is MNHEY and CDR2 is SMNVEV (reference sequence). The CDR3 is 14 residues long. CDR3 nucleotide sequence: TGTGCCAGCAGTTTAAGGGGTTCGAATGAAAAACTGTTTTTT. Its translation is CASSLRGSNEKLFF.

V gene TRBV6-5 combines with J gene TRBJ1-2; D possibly corresponds to TRBD1 (6 bases). The length of the CDR3 is 13 residues. The germline gives CDR1 MNHEY, CDR2 SVGAGI. V was pared by 6 bases and J by 5 bases, with 13 bases between. In nucleotides, the CDR3 is TGTGCCAGCAGGGCCGACAGGAGTTATGGCTACACCTTC. This codes for CASRADRSYGYTF.

The chain carries TRBV19 and TRBJ1-4, with D hard to call. The V end lost 5 bases, the J end lost 5 bases, and 9 bases lay between the germline ends. This CDR3 is built from 13 residues. In germline, CDR1 is LNHDA, CDR2 SQIVND (reference sequence). The CDR3 nucleotides are TGTGCCAGTAGTTTTGGCGGAAATGAAAAACTGTTTTTT. Encoded protein: CASSFGGNEKLFF.

This chain links TRBV7-2 with TRBJ2-7; no firm D call. The germline V gene has CDR1 SGHTA and CDR2 FQGNSA. Trimming shortened V by 1 base and J by 0 bases, and 7 bases separated the two germline ends. This CDR3 spans 14 amino acids. This chain's CDR3 is CASSLVRSSYEQYF. CDR3 in DNA: TGTGCCAGCAGCTTAGTTAGGAGCTCCTACGAGCAGTACTTC.

The V call is TRBV2, the J call TRBJ2-7; 7 bases agree with TRBD1. Per germline, CDR1 SNHLY and CDR2 FYNNEI. CDR3 length: 14 amino acids. Trimming at V came to 5 bases and at J to 3 bases, leaving 7 bases not matched to a gene. CDR3 sequence (DNA): TGTGCCAGCAGTTTAGGGGGCTCTAACTACGAGCAGTACTTC. It translates to CASSLGGSNYEQYF.

CDR3 loop: CASNRLNSGNTIYF. The CDR3 bases are TGTGCCAGCAATAGACTGAACTCTGGAAACACCATATATTTT. This chain connects TRBV2 to TRBJ1-3, with D unclear. Looked up from germline, CDR1 is SNHLY and CDR2 is FYNNEI. The CDR3 length is 14 residues. Between the trimmed V and J ends, which lost 7 bases and 0 bases, there was a span of 10 bases.

The chain uses TRBV19 and TRBJ2-7; 16 nucleotides line up with TRBD2. The germline V gene has CDR1 LNHDA and CDR2 SQIVND (reference sequence). This CDR3 spans 17 amino acids. The V segment lost 6 bases and the J segment 6 bases; nucleotides outside the gene matches: 11. The CDR3 spells CASRPTGTSGRAGEQYF. In nucleotides, the CDR3 is TGTGCCAGTAGGCCAACCGGGACTAGCGGGAGGGCGGGCGAGCAGTACTTC.

This chain links TRBV6-6 with TRBJ1-1, with 9 positions matching TRBD1. The CDR3 length is 15 residues. V was pared by 0 bases and J by 5 bases, with 4 bases of the junction left unmatched. From germline, CDR1 is MNHNY and CDR2 SVGAGI (reference sequence). The CDR3 sequence: CASSYSGQGGTEAFF. The CDR3 nucleotides read TGTGCCAGCAGTTACTCGGGACAGGGAGGGACTGAAGCTTTCTTT.

The chain combines TRBV7-6 with TRBJ2-2, with D possibly TRBD1 on 5 matching bases. The CDR3 totals 18 residues. The V gene lost 5 bases and the J gene lost 4 bases, with 23 bases spanning the gap. Germline V gene data show CDR1 as SGHVS and CDR2 as FNYEAQ. The CDR3 spells CASSPPTVTTELTGELFF. The CDR3 DNA follows: TGTGCCAGCAGCCCCCCGACAGTGACCACGGAGCTCACCGGGGAGCTGTTTTTT.

The chain is built from TRBV7-9 and TRBJ1-6, with D possibly TRBD1 on 5 matching bases. Trimming shortened V by 5 bases and J by 8 bases, and 10 bases separated the two germline ends. Germline CDR1 reads SEHNR; CDR2 reads FQNEAQ (reference sequence). This CDR3 comprises 13 residues. Here the CDR3 reads CASSIPQDSPLHF. In nucleotides, the CDR3 is TGTGCCAGCAGCATACCACAGGATTCACCCCTCCACTTT.

This chain connects TRBV3-1 (or the pseudogene TRBV3-2) to TRBJ1-3; a possible D gene is TRBD1 (6 bases). Trimming took 8 bases from V and 2 from J, leaving 7 bases between them. The CDR3 covers 12 residues. Per the germline V gene, CDR1 is LGHDT and CDR2 is YNNKEL (reference sequence). As DNA, the CDR3 is TGTGCCAGCGGACAGACTGGAAACACCATATATTTT. It is translated as CASGQTGNTIYF.

The chain joins TRBV20-1 to TRBJ1-2; D unresolved. The CDR3 totals 12 residues. V lost 4 bases to trimming and J lost 8 bases, with 14 bases between them. Looked up from germline, CDR1 is DFQATT and CDR2 is SNEGSKA (reference sequence). CDR3 region: CSANDITRGYTF. CDR3 nucleotide sequence: TGCAGTGCTAATGACATTACGAGAGGCTACACCTTC.

The V gene is TRBV29-1, the J gene TRBJ2-2, with a possible D match to TRBD1 (6 bases). This CDR3 comprises 14 residues. V was trimmed by 4 bases and J by 6 bases, leaving 15 bases between them. Germline CDR1 is SQVTM and CDR2 is ANQGSEA. CDR3 sequence (DNA): TGCAGCGTTGCAACAGGGTTTGATCCCGGGGAGCTGTTTTTT. It codes for CSVATGFDPGELFF.

The chain employs TRBV3-1 (or the pseudogene TRBV3-2) and TRBJ1-6, with 7 bases aligning to TRBD1. There are 15 residues in the CDR3. V lost 0 bases and J lost 7; bases outside the gene matches: 3. Looked up from germline, CDR1 is LGHDT and CDR2 is YNNKEL (reference sequence). CDR3 nucleotide sequence: TGTGCCAGCAGCCAAGATACAGGGGCCAATTCACCCCTCCACTTT. This sequence encodes CASSQDTGANSPLHF.

V is TRBV15 and J is TRBJ2-7, with 13 positions matching TRBD2. V was pared by 1 base and J by 0 bases, with 12 bases of the junction left unmatched. The CDR3 is 20 amino acids. From germline, CDR1 is LNHNV and CDR2 YYDKDF (reference sequence). The CDR3 DNA sequence: TGTGCCACCAGCAGAGTTGCACTAGCGGGGGGGTTAGAGAGCTCCTACGAGCAGTACTTC. Protein product: CATSRVALAGGLESSYEQYF. Variable domain in full (rest from reference TRBV15 and TRBJ2-7): DAMVIQNPRYQVTQFGKPVTLSCSQTLNHNVMYWYQQKSSQAPKLLFHYYDKDFNNEADTPDNFQSRRPNTSFCFLDIRSPGLGDTAMYLCATSRVALAGGLESSYEQYFGPGTRLTVT.

The chain uses TRBV6-5 and TRBJ2-7; D ambiguous. The CDR3 spans 15 residues. Germline V CDR1 and CDR2: MNHEY, SVGAGI. Trimming left V 5 bases short and J 4 bases short, with 18 bases between. The CDR3 region has the DNA TGTGCCAGCAGTAATTACGACGGAGAGAGTTACGAGCAGTACTTC. Amino acid sequence: CASSNYDGESYEQYF.

V gene TRBV20-1 combines with J gene TRBJ1-1; 7 nucleotides agree with TRBD1. This CDR3 contains 14 residues. J lost 6 bases, V lost 3 bases, and 10 bases had no gene match. Per the germline V gene, CDR1 is DFQATT and CDR2 is SNEGSKA (reference sequence). This chain's CDR3 is CSASKGQTIAEAFF. The CDR3 bases are TGCAGTGCTAGTAAGGGACAGACGATCGCTGAAGCTTTCTTT.

The table lists this clone with a count of one. V usage is TRBV7-9 and J usage is TRBJ1-6; maybe TRBD1 (6 bases). CDR1 is SEHNR, CDR2 FQNEAQ, per germline (reference sequence). The V and J ends lost 4 bases and 6 bases respectively, with 19 bases between them. This CDR3 is built from 17 residues. The CDR3 nucleotides are TGTGCCAGCAGCTCGAGACGCCGCGGGGGGCTTAATTCACCCCTCCACTTT. This encodes CASSSRRRGGLNSPLHF.

V and J are TRBV3-1 (or the pseudogene TRBV3-2) and TRBJ2-2; 9 nucleotides line up with TRBD1. V gave up 4 bases and J gave up 4 bases; unmatched junction bases: 7. The CDR3 extends over 16 amino acids. Germline V lookup: CDR1 LGHDT, CDR2 YNNKEL (reference sequence). This CDR3 is CASSRMGTGSTGELFF. For the CDR3, the DNA is TGTGCCAGCAGCCGGATGGGGACAGGGAGCACCGGGGAGCTGTTTTTT.

This chain connects TRBV6-5 to TRBJ1-4; 8 nucleotides match TRBD1. J was trimmed by 10 bases and V by 6 bases; bases with no gene match: 10. The CDR3 contains 14 residues. Germline loops: CDR1 MNHEY, CDR2 SVGAGI. The CDR3 loop reads CASSNGQGYVKLFF. In DNA, the CDR3 is TGTGCCAGCAGCAATGGACAGGGATATGTAAAACTGTTTTTT.

The chain links TRBV19 to TRBJ1-5; 8 bases are a match to TRBD1. CDR3 length equals 16 residues. Germline values: CDR1 LNHDA, CDR2 SQIVND (reference sequence). With 3 bases clipped from V and 7 bases from J, the junction kept 11 bases outside the gene matches. CDR3 sequence (DNA): TGTGCCAGTAGTATGGACAGGGAGAGTTATTGGCAGCCCCAGCATTTT. As protein: CASSMDRESYWQPQHF.

This clone was recorded a few times. The gene calls are TRBV27 and TRBJ2-5; D may be TRBD2 (6 bases). V dropped 4 bases and J dropped 11 bases, with 14 bases sitting between them. The CDR3 is 12 amino acids. CDR1 MNHEY and CDR2 SMNVEV come from the germline V gene (reference sequence). DNA for the CDR3: TGTGCCAGCAGTTCTGCAAGGACTATTCAGTACTTC. The encoded protein is CASSSARTIQYF.

The genes are TRBV4-1 and TRBJ1-1; 8 nucleotides agree with TRBD1. In germline, CDR1 is MGHRA, CDR2 YSYEKL. CDR3 length: 15 amino acids. The ends lost 4 bases at V and 2 bases at J; junction bases unmatched: 6. CDR3 loop: CASSPFGTGNTEAFF. The CDR3 DNA is TGCGCCAGCAGCCCCTTCGGGACAGGTAACACTGAAGCTTTCTTT.

The CDR3 nucleotides read TGTGCCAGCAGCCAAGATCTTACCCAGGGAAGCACAGATACGCAGTATTTT. It translates to CASSQDLTQGSTDTQYF. This chain joins TRBV3-1 (or the pseudogene TRBV3-2) and TRBJ2-3; possibly TRBD1 for D (5 bases). The CDR3 spans 17 residues. V gave up 0 bases and J gave up 0 bases, with 13 bases separating them. In germline, CDR1 is LGHDT, CDR2 YNNKEL (reference sequence).